The subject of this entry is one TCR beta chain. Original processing methods: Amplification with reference gene primers provided the estimates of nucleated cell counts. Some clones are missing from TCRdb's copy, which holds only in-frame ones; the method was immunoSEQ multiplex PCR. Clonal size and the V and J genes are those of that table, whereas D and trimming came from the DNA. The sample has 90,000 or so clones, 90% seen once; the top ten hold approximately 4.3%. This CDR3 has 16 residues. J lost 7 bases, V lost 4 bases, and 8 bases had no gene match. Germline V gene lookup returns CDR1 SGHAT and CDR2 FQNNGV. The source of the sample is a study of blood T cell repertoires in COVID-19. As for the study in general: Samples of COVID-19 (acute and convalescent) were obtained from the United States, Italy and Spain.

This TCR was sampled from a woman aged 80 or over with active or convalescent COVID-19. The rearrangement joins TRBV11-2 to TRBJ2-1; 12 nucleotides line up with TRBD1. The sequencing input was peripheral blood. The CDR3 DNA follows: TGTGCCAGCAGCTATACCGGGACAGGGGGCAGGAATGAGCAGTTCTTC. Translation: CASSYTGTGGRNEQFF.